Listed below are T cell receptor beta chains from one sample, sequenced in a study of cytomegalovirus exposure and HLA in healthy donors. Data came from immunoSEQ multiplex PCR; TCRdb stores just in-frame clones and leaves some out. The sample gives some 240,000 clones, around 73% of which show up once; approximately 3.9% is in the top ten. Sequenced: PBMCs. The source of these receptors is a male donor in good health and CMV-seronegative. Both conserved end residues are part of each CDR3. The order of the fields is clone size, V gene, J gene, D gene, CDR3 protein, CDR3 DNA. The D gene is left open where the match is weak. The size field is filled for only some rows; it gives once, few, many or a size class.

-,TRBV18,TRBJ2-1,TRBD1,CASSPSGTGAYNEQFF,TGTGCCAGCTCACCTTCCGGGACAGGGGCGTACAATGAGCAGTTCTTC
-,TRBV6-1,TRBJ1-1,TRBD1,CASSEAQGGNTEAFF,TGTGCCAGCAGTGAGGCGCAGGGGGGCAACACTGAAGCTTTCTTT
-,TRBV11-1,TRBJ2-7,-,CASSSLQGVWYEQYF,TGTGCCAGCAGCTCCTTACAGGGTGTTTGGTACGAGCAGTACTTC
-,TRBV27,TRBJ2-7,-,CASSLVPRRARYEQYF,TGTGCCAGCAGTTTAGTGCCCCGCAGGGCGCGCTACGAGCAGTACTTC
-,TRBV21-1,TRBJ1-2,-,CASSAWSLWDRVPSYTF,TGTGCCAGCAGCGCCTGGTCGCTTTGGGACAGGGTTCCAAGCTACACCTTC
-,TRBV14,TRBJ2-7,-,CASSLTAEGAYEQYF,TGTGCCAGCAGCCTCACCGCGGAGGGGGCGTACGAGCAGTACTTC
-,TRBV29-1,TRBJ2-1,-,CSARSDNEQFF,TGCAGCGCCCGTAGCGATAATGAGCAGTTCTTC
-,TRBV5-1,TRBJ2-7,-,CASSLGLRVGEQYF,TGCGCCAGCAGCTTAGGACTAAGAGTTGGCGAGCAGTACTTC
few,TRBV2,TRBJ2-2,-,CASREQMITAGELFF,TGTGCCAGCAGGGAACAGATGATTACAGCCGGGGAGCTGTTTTTT
-,TRBV19,TRBJ2-7,TRBD2,CASSIEAGPYEQYF,TGTGCCAGTAGTATAGAAGCGGGACCTTACGAGCAGTACTTC
-,TRBV28,TRBJ2-7,-,CASITPGLPYEQYF,TGTGCCAGCATCACTCCAGGACTACCTTACGAGCAGTACTTC
-,TRBV6-1,TRBJ2-1,TRBD2,CASRRTSGYNEQFF,TGTGCCAGCAGGCGGACTAGCGGGTACAATGAGCAGTTCTTC
once,TRBV19,TRBJ2-5,TRBD1,CASSTGTGGQETQYF,TGTGCCAGTAGTACTGGGACAGGGGGCCAAGAGACCCAGTACTTC
-,TRBV7-9,TRBJ2-3,TRBD2,CASSYHGLAGLTDTQYF,TGTGCCAGCAGCTACCACGGACTAGCGGGACTCACAGATACGCAGTATTTT
-,TRBV7-6,TRBJ1-1,TRBD1,CASSLEGAGGIEAFF,TGTGCCAGCAGCTTAGAGGGGGCGGGAGGGATTGAAGCTTTCTTT
-,TRBV28,TRBJ2-7,-,CASSLSHSIGALFPEQYF,TGTGCCAGCAGTTTATCTCATAGTATAGGGGCCCTGTTTCCCGAGCAGTACTTC
-,TRBV18,TRBJ2-5,TRBD1,CASSPPGTGEETQYF,TGTGCCAGCTCACCACCAGGGACAGGGGAAGAGACCCAGTACTTC
-,TRBV27,TRBJ1-3,TRBD1,CASRRQGSGNTIYF,TGTGCCAGCAGGCGACAGGGCTCTGGAAACACCATATATTTT
-,TRBV5-1,TRBJ2-6,TRBD1,CASSLGGTGSGANVLTF,TGCGCCAGCAGCTTGGGTGGGACAGGGTCTGGGGCCAACGTCCTGACTTTC
-,TRBV6-5,TRBJ1-1,-,CASSPRAGSGTEAFF,TGTGCCAGCAGTCCCCGTGCCGGGAGTGGCACTGAAGCTTTCTTT
-,TRBV5-1,TRBJ2-2,-,CASSRGLTLGDTGELFF,TGCGCCAGCAGCCGAGGATTGACACTGGGAGACACCGGGGAGCTGTTTTTT
-,TRBV5-1,TRBJ1-1,-,CASSFFGGGDTEAFF,TGCGCCAGCAGCTTTTTCGGGGGTGGGGACACTGAAGCTTTCTTT
-,TRBV5-1,TRBJ2-6,TRBD2,CASSVGRIGVVAGGQGANVLTF,TGCGCCAGCAGCGTTGGAAGGATCGGGGTGGTAGCGGGAGGGCAGGGGGCCAACGTCCTGACTTTC
-,TRBV2,TRBJ2-7,-,CASSDLSSSYEQYF,TGTGCCAGCAGTGATCTGTCCTCCTCCTACGAGCAGTACTTC
-,TRBV5-1,TRBJ1-5,-,CASSLGVTGNQPQHF,TGCGCCAGCAGCTTGGGAGTCACGGGGAATCAGCCCCAGCATTTT
-,TRBV5-1,TRBJ2-1,-,CASSLGGIGNEQFF,TGCGCCAGCAGCTTGGGAGGGATCGGTAATGAGCAGTTCTTC
-,TRBV5-6,TRBJ1-1,-,CASSPQGPTEAFF,TGTGCCAGCAGCCCACAGGGCCCCACTGAAGCTTTCTTT
-,TRBV28,TRBJ2-7,TRBD2,CASSLLGLAWEQYF,TGTGCCAGCAGTTTACTGGGACTAGCGTGGGAGCAGTACTTC
-,TRBV5-1,TRBJ2-7,-,CASSLALGTYYEQYF,TGCGCCAGCAGCTTGGCCCTGGGCACCTACTACGAGCAGTACTTC
-,TRBV10-1,TRBJ2-1,TRBD1,CASSLGTENEQFF,TGCGCCAGCAGCCTAGGGACAGAGAATGAGCAGTTCTTC
-,TRBV5-1,TRBJ2-2,-,CASSLLGSGANTGELFF,TGCGCCAGCAGCTTGTTGGGGAGCGGAGCGAACACCGGGGAGCTGTTTTTT
-,TRBV28,TRBJ1-4,-,CASSLEWGRREKLFF,TGTGCCAGCAGTTTAGAGTGGGGGCGTCGAGAAAAACTGTTTTTT
-,TRBV6-1,TRBJ2-1,TRBD2,CASRGGRKGEQFF,TGTGCCAGCAGGGGCGGGAGGAAAGGTGAGCAGTTCTTC
-,TRBV6-4,TRBJ2-6,TRBD1,CASSQTGGAGGANVLTF,TGTGCCAGCAGTCAGACAGGGGGCGCGGGTGGGGCCAACGTCCTGACTTTC
-,TRBV2,TRBJ2-1,-,CASLDGSWVNEQFF,TGTGCCAGCTTAGACGGGAGTTGGGTCAATGAGCAGTTCTTC
-,TRBV27,TRBJ2-7,-,CASSTFPLAGWRSEQYF,TGTGCCAGCAGTACCTTCCCACTGGCGGGATGGAGGAGCGAGCAGTACTTC
-,TRBV7-9,TRBJ2-4,TRBD2,CASSSWTSGSGDIQYF,TGTGCCAGCAGCTCATGGACTAGCGGGAGCGGGGACATTCAGTACTTC
-,TRBV29-1,TRBJ2-7,-,CSVTGGYEQYF,TGCAGCGTCACCGGGGGATACGAGCAGTACTTC
-,TRBV5-4,TRBJ2-3,TRBD2,CASSLGGGGWTDTQYF,TGTGCCAGCAGCTTGGGAGGCGGGGGGTGGACAGATACGCAGTATTTT
-,TRBV19,TRBJ2-7,TRBD2,CASRRTGTSGYDEQYF,TGTGCCAGTAGAAGAACCGGGACTAGCGGATACGACGAGCAGTACTTC
-,TRBV18,TRBJ2-3,-,CASSPLRASAGTDTQYF,TGTGCCAGCTCACCCTTAAGGGCTAGCGCCGGCACAGATACGCAGTATTTT
-,TRBV28,TRBJ1-6,-,CASSRGATGDSPLHF,TGTGCCAGCAGTCGGGGGGCCACCGGGGACTCACCCCTCCACTTT
-,TRBV5-4,TRBJ2-7,-,CASSRDRLLGEQYF,TGTGCCAGCAGCCGCGACAGGCTACTCGGCGAGCAGTACTTC
-,TRBV7-9,TRBJ2-4,TRBD1,CASSGQGRDKNIQYF,TGTGCCAGCAGCGGACAGGGGCGGGACAAAAACATTCAGTACTTC
-,TRBV11-3,TRBJ1-1,TRBD1,CASSPGQGTEAFF,TGTGCCAGCAGCCCGGGACAGGGCACTGAAGCTTTCTTT
-,TRBV10-2,TRBJ2-7,TRBD2,CASAGTSYEQYF,TGCGCCAGCGCCGGGACTAGCTACGAGCAGTACTTC
-,TRBV6-5,TRBJ2-7,TRBD1,CASSSPGTAKYEQYF,TGTGCCAGCAGTTCCCCCGGGACAGCTAAATACGAGCAGTACTTC
-,TRBV2,TRBJ1-1,-,CASVIPRGNTEAFF,TGTGCCAGCGTCATCCCCAGAGGGAACACTGAAGCTTTCTTT
-,TRBV29-1,TRBJ1-3,TRBD1,CSVSRDRSLSGNTIYF,TGCAGCGTCTCCCGGGACAGGTCCTTATCTGGAAACACCATATATTTT
few,TRBV21-1,TRBJ2-7,-,CASSKLCQAQYF,TGTGCCAGCAGCAAACTATGCCAGGCGCAGTACTTC